The text below deals with one T cell receptor beta chain. Its antigen is not known. This record comes from a study of cytotoxic CD8 clonotypes in ibrutinib-treated CLL. General study findings and limits: Public clonotypes, rarely seen, contracted or held steady on treatment.

Deep sequencing aimed at 1 in 200,000 to 1 in 1 million T cells' resolution. The protocol was immunoSEQ multiplex PCR, while the TCRdb copy is restricted to in-frame clones and leaves out a portion. The table includes about 200,000 clones, approximately 68% detected once. Germline loops: CDR1 ENHRY, CDR2 SYGVKD. The CDR3 sequence is 14 residues long. Trimming took 4 bases from V and 3 from J; bases not matched to a gene: 6. The rearrangement joins TRBV10-3 to TRBJ2-7, with TRBD1 matching over 7 bases. The sample here was PBMCs, taken after 24 months of ibrutinib treatment. This receptor was taken from a human donor with chronic lymphocytic leukemia. The CDR3: CAISGTGFYYEQYF. CDR3 in DNA: TGTGCCATCAGTGGGACAGGTTTCTACTACGAGCAGTACTTC.